One sample yielded the 27 T cell receptor beta chains listed below, sequenced in a study of cytomegalovirus exposure and HLA in healthy donors. Clones were sequenced by immunoSEQ multiplex PCR, and TCRdb holds only the in-frame ones, with some missing. The sample consists of some 200,000 clones, 70% to 85% of them appearing once. The material sequenced was PBMCs. The origin of the receptors is a woman in her thirties in good health and CMV-seropositive.

The CDR3 DNA is TGTGCCTCCTCAGGACTGAACTCTGGAAACACCATATATTTT. Its translation is CASSGLNSGNTIYF. The chain combines TRBV2 with TRBJ1-3; no clear D. V was clipped by 11 bases and J by 0 bases, with 14 bases between them. Germline CDR1 SNHLY, CDR2 FYNNEI. This CDR3 is 14 amino acids long.

This chain uses TRBV5-6 with TRBJ2-7; D uncertain. Germline V gives CDR1 SGHDT, CDR2 YYEEEE. CDR3 length: 16 residues. V shed 2 bases and J shed 0 bases, with 15 bases lying between them. This CDR3 reads CASSFVTEISSYEQYF. In DNA, the CDR3 is TGTGCCAGCAGCTTCGTCACAGAGATAAGCTCCTACGAGCAGTACTTC. The variable domain in full, with the rest retrieved from reference TRBV5-6 and TRBJ2-7, is DAGVTQSPTHLIKTRGQQVTLRCSPKSGHDTVSWYQQALGQGPQFIFQYYEEEERQRGNFPDRFSGHQFPNYSSELNVNALLLGDSALYLCASSFVTEISSYEQYFGPGTRLTVT.

This clone was counted a single time. The chain recombines TRBV7-6 with TRBJ2-7; 12 bases line up with TRBD2. Germline V gene data show CDR1 as SGHVS and CDR2 as FNYEAQ. Germline trimming cut 1 base from V and 2 bases from J; bases unmatched to any gene: 6. This CDR3 region has 17 residues. In DNA, the CDR3 is TGTGCCAGCAGCTTAGATCCCCTAGCGGGAGGGGCCTACGAGCAGTACTTC. Translating gives CASSLDPLAGGAYEQYF.

The chain links TRBV4-1 to TRBJ2-4; D may be TRBD1 (6 bases). Germline V gives CDR1 MGHRA, CDR2 YSYEKL. V dropped 2 bases and J dropped 8 bases, with 28 bases sitting between them. The CDR3 loop spans 19 amino acids. Here the CDR3 reads CASSQLNSPDRGHRDIQYF. CDR3 bases: TGCGCCAGCAGCCAACTAAACTCACCGGACCGGGGCCACAGGGACATTCAGTACTTC.

This chain connects TRBV4-2 to TRBJ2-7, with a weak D call TRBD2 (5 bases). V dropped 0 bases and J dropped 5 bases, with 14 bases sitting between them. Germline V gene data show CDR1 as LGHNA and CDR2 as YNFKEQ. This CDR3 is built from 15 residues. CDR3 sequence reads: CASSQERLLRDEQYF. CDR3 coding DNA: TGTGCCAGCAGCCAAGAGAGACTATTAAGGGACGAGCAGTACTTC.

V gene TRBV5-1 combines with J gene TRBJ2-2, with TRBD2 identical over 9 bases. This CDR3 region has 16 residues. Germline values: CDR1 SGHRS, CDR2 YFSETQ. V shed 2 bases and J 4 bases; nucleotides not matched to a gene: 6. The CDR3 here is CASSFVGGRGTGELFF. The CDR3, as DNA: TGCGCCAGCAGCTTCGTAGGCGGGAGGGGCACCGGGGAGCTGTTTTTT.

This clone was detected a few times. The chain carries TRBV9 and TRBJ1-2, with TRBD1 matching 9 bases. V shed 3 bases, J shed 4 bases, and the junction held 10 bases outside the gene matches. Germline V gene sequence: CDR1 SGDLS, CDR2 YYNGEE. The CDR3 consists of 16 residues. The CDR3 here is CASSAQGQGGSYGYTF. CDR3 in DNA: TGTGCCAGCAGCGCGCAGGGACAGGGCGGAAGCTATGGCTACACCTTC.

V is TRBV27 and J is TRBJ1-2; D possibly corresponds to TRBD1 (6 bases). The CDR3 is 16 amino acids. CDR1 MNHEY and CDR2 SMNVEV come from the germline V gene (reference sequence). The V end lost 3 bases, the J end lost 4 bases, and 18 bases lay between the germline ends. The DNA of the CDR3 is TGTGCCAGCAGTTTTACAGGGCAGGATGGCACCTATGGCTACACCTTC. It yields the protein CASSFTGQDGTYGYTF.

This clone was recorded only once. The genes are TRBV27 and TRBJ2-7; D ambiguous. From germline, CDR1 is MNHEY and CDR2 SMNVEV (reference sequence). The CDR3 loop spans 15 amino acids. The V gene lost 6 bases and the J gene lost 0 bases, with 15 bases spanning the gap. CDR3 bases: TGTGCCAGCAGATTAGCCGCAGGTCGCTCCTACGAGCAGTACTTC. The encoded protein is CASRLAAGRSYEQYF.

Only a few counts were recorded for this clone. The chain employs TRBV4-2 and TRBJ2-1; tentatively, D is TRBD1 (5 bases). The V gene's germline CDR1 is LGHNA and CDR2 YNFKEQ. Trimming pared 0 bases from V and 5 bases from J, leaving 14 bases between. CDR3 length: 16 amino acids. This CDR3 reads CASSQEYRTDNNEQFF. The CDR3 DNA is TGTGCCAGCAGCCAAGAGTATAGGACGGACAACAATGAGCAGTTCTTC.

The genes are TRBV5-1 and TRBJ2-7; TRBD2 matches 12 bases. This CDR3 spans 16 amino acids. The V and J ends lost 4 bases and 4 bases, in that order; junction bases with no gene match: 9. Germline V lookup: CDR1 SGHRS, CDR2 YFSETQ. CDR3 sequence reads: CASSPTSSGRVYEQYF. The CDR3 nucleotides are TGCGCCAGCAGCCCGACATCTAGCGGGAGGGTGTACGAGCAGTACTTC.

V and J are TRBV4-1 and TRBJ2-1; unclear D gene. The CDR3 runs 15 residues. V was clipped by 0 bases and J by 7 bases, with 13 bases between them. Germline V CDR1 and CDR2: MGHRA, YSYEKL. CDR3 residues: CASSQDVTTGNEQFF. CDR3 bases: TGCGCCAGCAGCCAAGATGTCACCACCGGGAATGAGCAGTTCTTC.

CDR3 sequence reads: CASSQTGGGLFF. The CDR3, as DNA: TGTGCCAGCAGCCAGACAGGCGGGGGGCTTTTCTTC. V gene TRBV5-6 combines with J gene TRBJ2-1; 8 bases are a match to TRBD2. The CDR3 covers 12 residues. The trim removed 4 bases at V and 16 bases at J, leaving 10 bases unmatched. Germline assignment: CDR1 SGHDT and CDR2 YYEEEE.

This chain connects TRBV5-4 to TRBJ1-2; TRBD1 agrees at 7 bases. The CDR3 consists of 15 residues. Trimming removed 7 bases from V and 4 bases from J; junction bases left unmatched: 13. Germline V gene lookup returns CDR1 SGHNT and CDR2 YYREEE (reference sequence). The CDR3 DNA follows: TGTGCCAGCTCCTTCGCCCGGGACAGCGCCTATGGCTACACCTTC. It translates to CASSFARDSAYGYTF.

This clone appeared a few times. J is TRBJ1-1 and V is TRBV5-5; TRBD1 might be the D (5 bases). Germline assignment: CDR1 SGHKS and CDR2 YYEKEE (reference sequence). The length of the CDR3 is 15 residues. Trimming took 6 bases from V and 0 from J, leaving 15 bases between them. CDR3 region: CASNTGWGLNTEAFF. As DNA, the CDR3 is TGTGCCAGCAATACAGGTTGGGGTCTGAACACTGAAGCTTTCTTT.

V gene TRBV27 combines with J gene TRBJ2-3; the D gene is possibly TRBD2 (6 bases). CDR1 MNHEY and CDR2 SMNVEV come from the germline V gene (reference sequence). The V and J ends lost 3 bases and 6 bases respectively, with 16 bases between them. There are 15 residues in the CDR3. Here the CDR3 reads CASSLSGALSDTQYF. In nucleotides, the CDR3 is TGTGCCAGCAGTTTGTCGGGAGCGTTATCTGATACGCAGTATTTT.

DNA for the CDR3: TGTGCCTGGAGCCTTGGCCTTGGGACAGCGCCTGGAAACACCATATATTTT. It codes for CAWSLGLGTAPGNTIYF. This chain links TRBV30 with TRBJ1-3, with 7 positions matching TRBD1. This CDR3 has 17 residues. Germline V gene data show CDR1 as GTSNPN and CDR2 as SVGIG (reference sequence). The trim removed 3 bases at V and 2 bases at J, leaving 13 bases unmatched.

The CDR3 loop is CASSQRGGALSTDTQYF. Written as DNA, the CDR3 is TGTGCCAGCAGCCAAAGGGGCGGGGCTCTCAGCACAGATACGCAGTATTTT. The V and J genes are TRBV7-3 and TRBJ2-3; D is possibly TRBD2 (6 bases). Germline V CDR1 and CDR2: SGHTA, FQGTGA. This CDR3 has 17 amino acids. Trimming pared 5 bases from V and 0 bases from J, leaving 18 bases between.

This rearrangement joins TRBV4-2 to TRBJ2-7; D gene ambiguous. Germline CDR1 is LGHNA and CDR2 is YNFKEQ. This CDR3 region has 15 residues. Trimming shortened V by 4 bases and J by 2 bases, and 15 bases separated the two germline ends. The CDR3 DNA sequence: TGTGCCAGCAGCCGAGGTGGCAGCCGAACCTACGAGCAGTACTTC. It specifies CASSRGGSRTYEQYF.

The chain has TRBV2 and TRBJ1-2, with no clear D. V lost 4 bases, J lost 4 bases, and 10 bases lay in between. Germline-derived CDR1 and CDR2 are SNHLY and FYNNEI. CDR3 length: 13 amino acids. CDR3 DNA sequence: TGTGCCAGCAGTGCGGGAGTTGGCTATGGCTACACCTTC. Encoded protein: CASSAGVGYGYTF.

The chain combines TRBV6-5 with TRBJ1-2; TRBD1 is a possible D gene (6 bases). Germline CDR1 reads MNHEY; CDR2 reads SVGAGI. V was pared by 9 bases and J by 6 bases, with 14 bases between. The CDR3 has 12 residues. The CDR3 bases are TGTGCCAGTGCAGGGGTTAAGAATGGCTACACCTTC. Its protein is CASAGVKNGYTF.

The chain is built from TRBV4-1 and TRBJ2-7, with a possible D match to TRBD1 (5 bases). In germline, CDR1 is MGHRA, CDR2 YSYEKL. The CDR3 is 15 amino acids. V was pared by 4 bases and J by 1 base, with 14 bases between. The CDR3: CASSPYQGLSYEQYF. CDR3 nucleotide sequence: TGCGCCAGCAGCCCATATCAGGGTTTATCCTACGAGCAGTACTTC.

This clone was seen just once. The chain uses TRBV7-9 and TRBJ1-2; D remains unclear. V lost 5 bases, J lost 8 bases, and 18 bases lay in between. The CDR3 loop spans 14 amino acids. The germline V gene encodes CDR1 SEHNR and CDR2 FQNEAQ (reference sequence). CDR3 nucleotides: TGTGCCAGCAGCGAACGGACTTTTCTGGGCGGCTACACCTTC. Its protein product is CASSERTFLGGYTF.

The rearrangement links TRBV19 to TRBJ2-1; 8 nucleotides align to TRBD1. The CDR3 is made up of 15 amino acids. V lost 3 bases, J lost 6 bases, and 7 bases stayed unmatched. CDR1 and CDR2 from the germline V gene are LNHDA and SQIVND (reference sequence). The CDR3 loop is CASSIVVTGGNEQFF. CDR3 DNA: TGTGCCAGTAGTATCGTAGTTACAGGGGGCAATGAGCAGTTCTTC.

The chain carries TRBV7-2 and TRBJ2-3; unclear D gene. The V gene's germline CDR1 is SGHTA and CDR2 FQGNSA. The CDR3 extends over 14 amino acids. V shed 5 bases and J shed 7 bases, with 16 bases lying between them. Here the CDR3 reads CASSPKNGVYTQYF. The CDR3 nucleotides are TGTGCCAGCAGCCCCAAGAATGGAGTATATACGCAGTATTTT.

There are a few counts of this clone. The chain carries TRBV6-5 and TRBJ2-7; weak D call: TRBD1 (6 bases). The length of the CDR3 is 15 residues. CDR1 MNHEY and CDR2 SVGAGI come from the germline V gene. Trimming stripped 4 bases from V and 3 bases from J, with 16 bases between. CDR3 in amino acids: CASSSLAGVDYEQYF. CDR3 nucleotides: TGTGCCAGCAGTTCTTTGGCAGGGGTCGACTACGAGCAGTACTTC.

This sequence joins TRBV28 and TRBJ1-1, with TRBD1 matching over 7 bases. V shed 6 bases and J 0 bases; nucleotides not matched to a gene: 7. Germline V lookup: CDR1 MDHEN, CDR2 SYDVKM. The CDR3 runs 15 residues. Here the CDR3 DNA reads TGTGCCAGCAGGTTAAAGGGGGCTGTGAACACTGAAGCTTTCTTT. It yields the protein CASRLKGAVNTEAFF.